This T cell receptor beta chain emerged from a study of metastatic and nonmetastatic thyroid tumors. Across the study: Across blood and tumor or nodule tissue, repertoires from malignant and benign thyroid patients were compared with one another. Study-level results: Malignant thyroid tumors reportedly exceeded benign nodules significantly in TCR beta diversity, with the difference appearing in blood and tumor.

The length of the CDR3 is 19 residues. With 0 bases clipped from V and 3 bases from J, the junction kept 10 bases outside the gene matches. CDR1 is KGHSH and CDR2 is LQKENI in the germline V gene. Of note for this clone: Its antigen is unidentified.

Through MiXCR, TCRdb re-clonotyped the PCR reads. The table lists some 50,000 clones, more than 20% of them singletons. All patients were untreated before thyroid surgery. This sequence joins TRBV18 and TRBJ2-1, with 11 bases that match TRBD2. This receptor was identified in a male donor with papillary thyroid cancer or a benign thyroid nodule (not recorded which). Some clones in this sample may be carry-over from other donors' samples. The sequencing input was blood. CDR3 region: CASSPPTGTSGYGYNEQFF. Written as DNA, the CDR3 is TGTGCCAGCTCACCACCGACCGGGACTAGCGGCTATGGCTACAATGAGCAGTTCTTC.